This T cell receptor (beta chain) is drawn from a study of Graves' ophthalmopathy and Graves' hyperthyroidism. Findings and limits, study-wide: Separation of ophthalmopathy from stable hyperthyroidism was achieved by a 13-signature model, at about 89% sensitivity and just over 80% specificity.

Amplified TCR beta CDR3 regions were obtained using RNA transcripts as template. HTBI primers were employed in first-round RT-PCR, then a second-round multiplex PCR followed. TCRdb re-called the multiplex PCR reads through MiXCR, storing one row per CDR3 protein. The sample carries fewer than 400,000 distinct CDR3 sequences, about a sixth recorded once. Regarding this clonotype: The antigen is not known.

Germline assignment: CDR1 LGHDT and CDR2 YNNKEL (reference sequence). Trimming stripped 2 bases from V and 4 bases from J, with 5 bases between. This CDR3 is built from 12 residues. Ophthalmopathy donors were characterized by moderate-to-severe activity, CAS of at least 3, NOSPECS of at least 4, and duration under 3 months. Exclusion criteria comprised other autoimmune diseases, uncontrolled infections, pregnancy or lactation in patients. The sequence came from a woman aged 18-29 years with Graves' ophthalmopathy. The sample taken for sequencing was peripheral blood. The rearrangement joins TRBV3-1 to TRBJ2-5; D not certain. CDR3 sequence: CASSQKLETQYF. The CDR3 coding sequence is TGTGCCAGCAGCCAAAAGCTAGAGACCCAGTACTTC.